This T cell receptor (beta chain) was recovered during a study of regulatory T cells in long-lasting Graves disease. Study findings and constraints: Gene preferences differed: TRBV28, TRBJ1-2, TRBJ2-5 in persistent cases.

Both iRepertoire HTBI primers and Arm-PCR of CDR3 regions were used to build the TCR beta libraries. MiXCR was run by TCRdb on the multiplex PCR reads, yielding one entry per CDR3 protein. This sample has around 460,000 distinct CDR3 sequences, with approximately 23% found just once. This clonotype occurred many times. Its specificity is unknown. The time point: persistent/refractory GD, antithyroid drugs over 5 years with positive TRAb. PBMC-extracted RNA yielded the TCR library. As collected, the peripheral blood samples measured 7 to 9.5 milliliters each and went into EDTA tubes. This CDR3 is built from 14 residues. With 6 bases removed from V and 6 bases from J, the gap between germline ends came to 17 bases. The germline V gene has CDR1 LNHDA and CDR2 SQIVND (reference sequence).

The starting material was peripheral blood mononuclear cells (PBMCs), obtained when the disease was refractory, from a patient treated with antithyroid drugs. The TCR originated in a female donor with Graves disease. The rearrangement joins TRBV19 to TRBJ1-1; TRBD1 might be the D (6 bases). CDR3 in DNA: TGTGCCAGTAGATGGGGCAGGGGAACGCCTGAAGCTTTCTTT. Protein product: CASRWGRGTPEAFF.